One and the same sample provided the 16 T cell receptor beta chains below, sequenced in a study of shared clonotypes between healthy human individuals. Method: immunoSEQ multiplex PCR; TCRdb's copy keeps in-frame clones and lacks some. Seen here are about 650,000 clones, less than 97% observed once, and the top ten hold 0.085% to 0.11%. Terminally differentiated effector memory CD45RA+ cells were excluded by CCR7 positive selection of CD45RO-negative cells. The sequencing sample was made of naive CD8+ T cells sorted from blood. These receptors came from a woman younger than 45 in good health.

This CDR3 is CASSIMSGSSYNEQFF. In DNA, the CDR3 is TGTGCCAGCAGCATTATGAGCGGGAGCTCCTACAATGAGCAGTTCTTC. The gene calls are TRBV9 and TRBJ2-1, with 8 bases matching TRBD2. With V trimmed by 4 bases and J by 0 bases, 6 bases remained unmatched. Per germline, CDR1 SGDLS and CDR2 YYNGEE. CDR3 length: 16 residues.

CDR3 residues: CASSQNTVGTEAFF. In nucleotides, the CDR3 is TGCGCCAGCAGCCAAAATACAGTGGGCACTGAAGCTTTCTTT. This chain links TRBV4-1 with TRBJ1-1; D remains ambiguous. V gave up 2 bases and J gave up 4 bases, with 11 bases separating them. CDR3 size: 14 residues. The germline CDR1 and CDR2 sequences are MGHRA and YSYEKL.

This clone was seen just once. V and J are TRBV25-1 and TRBJ2-5, with D uncertain. Trimming stripped 1 base from V and 5 bases from J, with 14 bases between. Germline loops: CDR1 MGHDK, CDR2 SYGVNS. The CDR3 covers 15 residues. The CDR3 DNA sequence: TGTGCCAGCAGTGAATCAATTAGTAGTACGGAGACCCAGTACTTC. Translating it yields CASSESISSTETQYF.

This clone was seen just once. J is TRBJ1-2 and V is TRBV19; D is undetermined. V gave up 3 bases and J gave up 0 bases, with 8 bases separating them. Germline CDR1 reads LNHDA; CDR2 reads SQIVND (reference sequence). This CDR3 spans 14 amino acids. CDR3: CASSISQTNYGYTF. The DNA of the CDR3 is TGTGCCAGTAGTATCTCACAGACTAACTATGGCTACACCTTC.

The genes are TRBV5-5 and TRBJ2-7, with D tentatively TRBD2 (6 bases). This CDR3 has 13 amino acids. Germline V lookup: CDR1 SGHKS, CDR2 YYEKEE (reference sequence). V lost 0 bases and J 4 bases, leaving 8 bases between the germline ends. DNA for the CDR3: TGTGCCAGCAGCTTGGCGGGAGTTTACGAGCAGTACTTC. This codes for CASSLAGVYEQYF.

CDR3 nucleotide sequence: TGCGCCAGCAGTCCAAGAGGTACTAGCGCGAACTCCTACGAGCAGTACTTC. Translating gives CASSPRGTSANSYEQYF. J is TRBJ2-7 and V is TRBV4-1, with 7 bases aligning to TRBD2. V shed 6 bases, J shed 0 bases, and the junction held 14 bases outside the gene matches. From germline, CDR1 is MGHRA and CDR2 YSYEKL. The CDR3 is 17 amino acids.

The chain links TRBV19 to TRBJ2-7; TRBD2 agrees at 8 bases. Trimming cost V 6 bases and J 3 bases; bases outside gene matches: 4. The CDR3 extends over 13 amino acids. The germline CDR1 and CDR2 sequences are LNHDA and SQIVND (reference sequence). The CDR3 spells CASSGRAFYEQYF. CDR3 sequence (DNA): TGTGCCAGTAGCGGGAGGGCCTTCTACGAGCAGTACTTC. Full variable domain (rest looked up from reference TRBV19 and TRBJ2-7): DGGITQSPKYLFRKEGQNVTLSCEQNLNHDAMYWYRQDPGQGLRLIYYSQIVNDFQKGDIAEGYSVSREKKESFPLTVTSAQKNPTAFYLCASSGRAFYEQYFGPGTRLTVT.

The V gene is TRBV11-1, the J gene TRBJ1-5, with TRBD1 as a possible D gene (6 bases). Germline CDR1 reads SGHAT; CDR2 reads FQDESV (reference sequence). V dropped 7 bases and J dropped 7 bases, with 20 bases sitting between them. This CDR3 is built from 15 residues. CDR3 in DNA: TGTGCCAGCACCCCCCCCGACAGGTTAGTGCAGCCCCAGCATTTT. Translating gives CASTPPDRLVQPQHF.

The chain couples TRBV28 to TRBJ2-2, with 8 bases matching TRBD2. Germline-derived CDR1 and CDR2 are MDHEN and SYDVKM. CDR3 length: 17 residues. The trim removed 3 bases at V and 1 base at J, leaving 7 bases unmatched. The CDR3 region has the DNA TGTGCCAGCAGTTTGGGTATTGCGGGAGGGAACACCGGGGAGCTGTTTTTT. The encoded protein is CASSLGIAGGNTGELFF.

This clone was detected once. This chain links TRBV6-5 with TRBJ2-5, with TRBD2 matching over 9 bases. The CDR3 spans 16 residues. Germline values: CDR1 MNHEY, CDR2 SVGAGI. The V segment lost 2 bases and the J segment 2 bases; nucleotides outside the gene matches: 6. CDR3: CASSYGAGGRQETQYF. For the CDR3, the DNA is TGTGCCAGCAGTTACGGAGCGGGAGGTCGACAAGAGACCCAGTACTTC.

V and J are TRBV25-1 and TRBJ2-1; D unclear. Germline CDR1 and CDR2: MGHDK and SYGVNS. The CDR3 has 13 residues. V dropped 8 bases and J dropped 6 bases, with 14 bases sitting between them. DNA of the CDR3: TGTGCCAGCCGCGGAAGGGCCCCCAATGAGCAGTTCTTC. Translated, it gives CASRGRAPNEQFF.

The chain combines TRBV29-1 with TRBJ2-7, with TRBD1 matching over 8 bases. This CDR3 comprises 14 residues. The V and J ends lost 5 bases and 2 bases, in that order; junction bases with no gene match: 8. Germline CDR1 and CDR2: SQVTM and ANQGSEA. The CDR3 is CSVIPGQAPYEQYF. In nucleotides, the CDR3 is TGCAGCGTTATCCCGGGACAGGCCCCCTACGAGCAGTACTTC.

This clone was observed a single time. This chain joins TRBV27 and TRBJ2-1; D is unresolved. Germline loops: CDR1 MNHEY, CDR2 SMNVEV (reference sequence). V shed 8 bases and J shed 1 base, with 15 bases lying between them. CDR3 length: 15 residues. CDR3 DNA: TGTGCCAGCGGGATGGGCGTGCGTTCCTACAATGAGCAGTTCTTC. Amino acids: CASGMGVRSYNEQFF.

The chain is built from TRBV28 and TRBJ2-3, with 11 positions matching TRBD2. Germline CDR1 is MDHEN and CDR2 is SYDVKM. V lost 6 bases and J lost 2; bases outside the gene matches: 10. The CDR3 has 17 residues. The CDR3 DNA reads TGTGCCAGCAGCACTAGGACTAGCGGGCACAACACAGATACGCAGTATTTT. Amino acid sequence: CASSTRTSGHNTDTQYF. The complete variable domain, with remaining parts taken from reference TRBV28 and TRBJ2-3, reads DVKVTQSSRYLVKRTGEKVFLECVQDMDHENMFWYRQDPGLGLRLIYFSYDVKMKEKGDIPEGYSVSREKKERFSLILESASTNQTSMYLCASSTRTSGHNTDTQYFGPGTRLTVL.

The rearrangement links TRBV7-9 to TRBJ2-1; D ambiguous. V was pared by 5 bases and J by 10 bases, with 15 bases between. Per germline, CDR1 SEHNR and CDR2 FQNEAQ (reference sequence). The CDR3 is 13 residues long. CDR3 amino acids: CASSPDLLREQFF. The CDR3 nucleotides read TGTGCCAGCAGCCCCGATCTACTTAGGGAGCAGTTCTTC. The full variable domain, with the rest looked up from reference TRBV7-9 and TRBJ2-1, is DTGVSQNPRHKITKRGQNVTFRCDPISEHNRLYWYRQTLGQGPEFLTYFQNEAQLEKSRLLSDRFSAERPKGSFSTLEIQRTEQGDSAMYLCASSPDLLREQFFGPGTRLTVL.

V usage is TRBV27 and J usage is TRBJ1-1; weak D call: TRBD1 (5 bases). Looked up from germline, CDR1 is MNHEY and CDR2 is SMNVEV (reference sequence). This CDR3 contains 15 residues. With 2 bases removed from V and 4 bases from J, the gap between germline ends came to 14 bases. The CDR3 here is CASSLGAGPATEAFF. The CDR3 DNA reads TGTGCCAGCAGTTTAGGGGCGGGGCCCGCCACTGAAGCTTTCTTT.